The rows below give T cell receptor beta chains drawn from one sample of a study of cytomegalovirus exposure and HLA in healthy donors. Profiling relied on immunoSEQ multiplex PCR, and the TCRdb table lists in-frame clones only, not all of them. Here the sample spans over 55,000 clones, 80% being singletons. The sequenced material came from PBMCs. The receptors were sampled from a male donor in good health and CMV-seronegative. Each CDR3 is given with its conserved first and last residue. The D gene is left open where the match is weak. Part of the rows lack a size; the others show once, few, many or a class for expanded clones.

D	V	length	J	size	DNA	CDR3
NA	TRBV25-1	14	TRBJ2-3	once	TGTGCCAGCAGTGAACTAGCTAACACAGATACGCAGTATTTT	CASSELANTDTQYF
TRBD1	TRBV29-1	13	TRBJ1-1	once	TGCAGCGTGGATGGACAGGGAGTGGGCGAAGCTTTCTTT	CSVDGQGVGEAFF
TRBD2	TRBV7-9	14	TRBJ2-3	NA	TGTGCCAGCAGCCCCTTGACTAGCTCAGATACGCAGTATTTT	CASSPLTSSDTQYF
TRBD2	TRBV9	12	TRBJ2-7	NA	TGTGCCAGCAGTGGGGGGGGTTACGAGCAGTACTTC	CASSGGGYEQYF
NA	TRBV5-1	15	TRBJ1-5	NA	TGCGCCAGCAGCTTTACCGGTCAGGGAGGTCAGCCCCAGCATTTT	CASSFTGQGGQPQHF
NA	TRBV4-3	18	TRBJ1-1	NA	TGCGCCAGCAGTCAAATCCACAGACCGGATTTGGAGAACACTGAAGCTTTCTTT	CASSQIHRPDLENTEAFF
TRBD2	TRBV27	15	TRBJ2-3	NA	TGTGCCAGCAGCTCTGCTGCGGGGGGGCGAGATACGCAGTATTTT	CASSSAAGGRDTQYF
TRBD1	TRBV11-2	13	TRBJ2-7	NA	TGTGCCAGCAGCTTGGACAGGGACCACGAGCAGTACTTC	CASSLDRDHEQYF
NA	TRBV19	12	TRBJ1-1	few	TGTGCCAGTAGTCCAGGGGTTACTGAAGCTTTCTTT	CASSPGVTEAFF
NA	TRBV9	14	TRBJ1-2	NA	TGTGCCAGCAGCGTAGGCGGAGCTAACTATGGCTACACCTTC	CASSVGGANYGYTF
TRBD1	TRBV5-4	17	TRBJ1-2	NA	TGTGCCAGCAGCCCGGCAGGGACAGGGGGCTTGGGGTATGGCTACACCTTC	CASSPAGTGGLGYGYTF
NA	TRBV19	14	TRBJ1-4	once	TGTGCCAGTAGTCATCTATACACTAATGAAAAACTTTTTTTT	CASSHLYTNEKLFF
NA	TRBV6-5	14	TRBJ1-2	NA	TGTGCCAGCAGTTACTCTGAGGGGACTTATGGCTACACCTTC	CASSYSEGTYGYTF
TRBD1	TRBV5-4	14	TRBJ2-7	few	TGTGCCAGCAGCTTGGTACAGGGGGCCGACGAGCAGTACTTC	CASSLVQGADEQYF
TRBD1	TRBV4-3	18	TRBJ1-6	NA	TGCGCCAGCAGCCAAGAAGGGGGCGCATTAGCGGGGGATTCACCCCTCCACTTT	CASSQEGGALAGDSPLHF
NA	TRBV7-9	17	TRBJ1-2	NA	TGTGCCAGCAGCTTAGTGGGGCTTTCATGGGATAACTATGGCTACACCTTC	CASSLVGLSWDNYGYTF
TRBD2	TRBV2	15	TRBJ2-5	NA	TGTGCCAGCAGGGGGACTAGCGGGGGAAAAGAGACCCAGTACTTC	CASRGTSGGKETQYF
NA	TRBV4-3	16	TRBJ1-1	NA	TGCGCCAGCAGCGTAATGGTCGGGGGTCTGAACACTGAAGCTTTCTTT	CASSVMVGGLNTEAFF
NA	TRBV9	15	TRBJ2-1	NA	TGTGCCAGCAGCGTCTCAGGCACCTCCTACAATGAGCAGTTCTTC	CASSVSGTSYNEQFF
NA	TRBV12-2	17	TRBJ2-2	NA	TGTGCAAGTCCCCTCGGGGTGCAGAAAATCGACACCGGGGAGCTGTTTTTT	CASPLGVQKIDTGELFF
TRBD1	TRBV30	15	TRBJ1-1	NA	TGTGCCTGGAGTGTGACAGGGGGCGCGACCACTGAAGCTTTCTTT	CAWSVTGGATTEAFF
TRBD1	TRBV30	15	TRBJ1-4	NA	TGTGCCTCGACAGGGGGCAGCCACACTAATGAAAAACTGTTTTTT	CASTGGSHTNEKLFF
NA	TRBV4-3	14	TRBJ1-5	NA	TGCGCCAGCAGCCAAGATATGGCCAATCAGCCCCAGCATTTT	CASSQDMANQPQHF
NA	TRBV29-1	15	TRBJ1-1	once	TGCAGCGTTACCTCCTTGAAAGCCGTGAACACTGAAGCTTTCTTT	CSVTSLKAVNTEAFF
NA	TRBV30	12	TRBJ1-2	NA	TGTGCCTGGAGTGTACTCTCTATAGGCTACACCTTC	CAWSVLSIGYTF
TRBD1	TRBV7-8	16	TRBJ2-3	NA	TGTGCCAGCAGTTACCAAACAGGGGCCGCGACAGATACGCAGTATTTT	CASSYQTGAATDTQYF
NA	TRBV7-2	14	TRBJ1-2	NA	TGTGCCAGCAGCTTGCGGGGCGATAACTATGGCTACACCTTC	CASSLRGDNYGYTF
NA	TRBV6-5	14	TRBJ1-2	once	TGTGCCAGCAGTTCCCGGACTACTAACTATGGCTACACCTTC	CASSSRTTNYGYTF
TRBD2	TRBV5-1	16	TRBJ2-3	NA	TGCGCCAGCAGCGCCAGCTTGCGGGGGGACACAGATACGCAGTATTTT	CASSASLRGDTDTQYF
TRBD1	TRBV5-1	17	TRBJ2-2	NA	TGCGCCAGCAGCTCTAGCGCCGGGACAGGAAACACCGGGGAGCTGTTTTTT	CASSSSAGTGNTGELFF
NA	TRBV6-5	12	TRBJ2-1	NA	TGTGCCAGCAGCCTCACCGGCAATGAGCAGTTCTTC	CASSLTGNEQFF
NA	TRBV19	13	TRBJ1-5	NA	TGTGCCAGCGGGGAGACGGGGAATCAGCCCCAGCATTTT	CASGETGNQPQHF
NA	TRBV7-9	13	TRBJ1-1	NA	TGTGCCAGCAGCTTAGGACAGAACACTGAAGCTTTCTTT	CASSLGQNTEAFF
NA	TRBV13	14	TRBJ2-2	NA	TGTGCCAGCAGCTTAGAACAGGCGACCGGGGAGCTGTTTTTT	CASSLEQATGELFF
TRBD1	TRBV6-6	14	TRBJ1-2	NA	TGTGCCAGCAGTTACGGGACAGGGAGCTATGGCTACACCTTC	CASSYGTGSYGYTF
NA	TRBV6-4	15	TRBJ2-3	NA	TGTGCCAGCAGTGACAGGGGCCAAGCCACAGATACGCAGTATTTT	CASSDRGQATDTQYF
NA	TRBV2	14	TRBJ1-5	NA	TGTGCCAGCAGTGAATCAGTTTCCAATCAGCCCCAGCATTTT	CASSESVSNQPQHF
NA	TRBV10-3	14	TRBJ1-1	NA	TGTGCCATCAGTGACCTAGAAGTCAACACTGAAGCTTTCTTT	CAISDLEVNTEAFF
NA	TRBV5-4	15	TRBJ2-3	NA	TGTGCCAGCAGCTTTCGGCGGGGGCGCACAGATACGCAGTATTTT	CASSFRRGRTDTQYF
NA	TRBV5-7	17	TRBJ2-7	NA	TGTGCCAGCAGCTTGGCCCCTTGGGGGGAGAGCTCCTACGAGCAGTACTTC	CASSLAPWGESSYEQYF